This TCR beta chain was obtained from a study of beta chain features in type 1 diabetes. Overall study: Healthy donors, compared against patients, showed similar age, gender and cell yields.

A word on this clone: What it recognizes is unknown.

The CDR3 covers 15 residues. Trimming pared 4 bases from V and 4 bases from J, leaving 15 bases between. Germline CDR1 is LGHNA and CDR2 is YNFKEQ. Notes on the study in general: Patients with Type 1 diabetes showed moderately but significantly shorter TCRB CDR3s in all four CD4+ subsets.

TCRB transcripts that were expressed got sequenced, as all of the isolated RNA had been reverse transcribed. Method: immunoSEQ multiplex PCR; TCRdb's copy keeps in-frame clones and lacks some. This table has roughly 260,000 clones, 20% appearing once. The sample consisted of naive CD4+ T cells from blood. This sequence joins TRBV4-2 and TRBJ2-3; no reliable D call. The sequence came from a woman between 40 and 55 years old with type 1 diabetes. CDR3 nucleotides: TGTGCCAGCAGCCTCGCGGCCACGGCGGCAGATACGCAGTATTTT. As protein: CASSLAATAADTQYF.